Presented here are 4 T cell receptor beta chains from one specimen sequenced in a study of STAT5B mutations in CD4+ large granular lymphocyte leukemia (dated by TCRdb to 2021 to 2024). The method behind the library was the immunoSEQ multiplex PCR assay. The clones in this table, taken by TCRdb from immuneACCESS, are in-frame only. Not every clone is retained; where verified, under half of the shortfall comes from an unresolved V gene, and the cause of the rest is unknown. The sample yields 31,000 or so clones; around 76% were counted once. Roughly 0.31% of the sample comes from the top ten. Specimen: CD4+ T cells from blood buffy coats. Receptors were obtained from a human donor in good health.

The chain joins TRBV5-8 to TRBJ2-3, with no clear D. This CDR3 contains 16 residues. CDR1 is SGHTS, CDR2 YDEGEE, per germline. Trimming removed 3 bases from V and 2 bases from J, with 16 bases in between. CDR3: CASSYNGRLATDTQYF. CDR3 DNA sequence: TGTGCCAGCAGCTATAACGGGCGACTCGCCACAGATACGCAGTATTTT.

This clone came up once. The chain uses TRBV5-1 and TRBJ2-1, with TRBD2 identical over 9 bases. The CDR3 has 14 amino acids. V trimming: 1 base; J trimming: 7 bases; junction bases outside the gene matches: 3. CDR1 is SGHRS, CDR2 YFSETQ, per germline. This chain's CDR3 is CASSLLTSGNEQFF. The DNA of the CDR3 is TGCGCCAGCAGCTTGTTGACTAGCGGAAATGAGCAGTTCTTC.

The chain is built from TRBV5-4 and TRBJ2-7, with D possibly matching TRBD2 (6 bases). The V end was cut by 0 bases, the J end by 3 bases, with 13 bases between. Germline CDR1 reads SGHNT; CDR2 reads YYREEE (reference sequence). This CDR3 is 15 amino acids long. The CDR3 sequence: CASSLGDSPGYEQYF. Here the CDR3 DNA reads TGTGCCAGCAGCTTGGGGGACTCCCCAGGCTACGAGCAGTACTTC.

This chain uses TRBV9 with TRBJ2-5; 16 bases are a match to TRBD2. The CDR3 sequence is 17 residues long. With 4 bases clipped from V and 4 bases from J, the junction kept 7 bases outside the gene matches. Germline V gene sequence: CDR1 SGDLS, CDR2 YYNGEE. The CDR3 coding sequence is TGTGCCAGCAGCCCGGGACTAGCGGGAGGGTTGGGAGAGACCCAGTACTTC. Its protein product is CASSPGLAGGLGETQYF.